The subject of this entry is one T cell receptor beta chain. In this sample, this clonotype turned up many times. What this receptor recognizes is not known. Per-base qualities were not stored, and no clone one base away is much larger. The trim is 2 bases for V and 3 bases for J, with a gap of 14 bases between the germline ends. Measured from the cysteine to the phenylalanine, the CDR3 is 15 residues long. CDR3 DNA only is kept here, 45 bases in frame from base 1. This sample stems from a study of Graves' ophthalmopathy and Graves' hyperthyroidism listed by TCRdb under 2018. With respect to the entire study: Peripheral blood was collected at initial diagnosis, prior to any treatment. After sampling, hyperthyroidism patients received methimazole starting at 30 mg daily, and ophthalmopathy patients received high-dose intravenous methylprednisolone. In total, 135 blood samples were TCR-sequenced: fewer than 50 ophthalmopathy, approximately 80 hyperthyroidism and 17 hyperthyroidism-to-ophthalmopathy patients. In five or six hyperthyroidism patients, the T-cell repertoires found in thyroid tissue were compared with those found in blood. For training and testing, the 95 to 100 patients in the discovery cohort were randomly divided in a 7:3 ratio. An independent validation cohort comprised 18 hyperthyroidism patients and over 15 patients who later progressed from hyperthyroidism to ophthalmopathy. To explore V-J signatures that distinguish ophthalmopathy from hyperthyroidism, a discovery set of 100 patients was enrolled, made up of 40 to 45 with ophthalmopathy and fewer than 60 with stable hyperthyroidism. TCR beta repertoire signatures were used to distinguish Graves' ophthalmopathy from Graves' hyperthyroidism and to predict progression to ophthalmopathy. Results the study describes overall, beyond this receptor: Most of the expanded thyroid clonotypes with a frequency above 0.001 were also detected in blood, and it was suggested that the thyroid immune response may be reflected by blood repertoires. The 13-signature model separated ophthalmopathy from stable hyperthyroidism with about 86% sensitivity and around 84% specificity in cross-validation, and 80%/75% in the test set. In validation, the model predicted ophthalmopathy progression with 55% to 71% sensitivity and less than 80% specificity; 12 predicted patients were CT-confirmed with GO in a median of approximately six months. No statistical method was used to predetermine the sample size, and group allocation was not hidden from the investigators.

Stable hyperthyroidism was defined as no progression to ophthalmopathy within 18 months of follow-up. The hyperthyroidism patients were 18 to 65 years old and newly diagnosed, with a disease duration of less than 2 months. Anyone with other autoimmune diseases, uncontrolled infections, pregnancy or lactation was excluded from the study. Clinical symptoms, serum thyroxine, TRAb, thyroid ultrasound and orbital computed tomography were used for diagnosis. Using Ficoll-Paque density gradient centrifugation, PBMCs were isolated from less than 13 ml of fresh peripheral blood. Total RNA was extracted with Trizol reagent and quality-checked on an Agilent 2100 Bioanalyzer. For repertoire sequencing, TCR beta CDR3 regions were amplified from RNA transcripts. A first-round RT-PCR used HTBI primers with the Qiagen OneStep RT-PCR kit, followed by a second-round multiplex PCR, size selection and purification. The libraries underwent paired-end sequencing with 100 bp reads on an Illumina HiSeq2000. Per the authors' processing: SOAPnuke was used to process the reads, removing any read that contained adapters or uncalled bases, had a mean Phred below 15, or lacked an exact match to the constant primer or identifier. COPE v1.2.5 was used to merge the high-quality paired reads. Unique nucleotide sequences were defined as clonotypes and aligned to IMGT TRB V, D and J references using MiTCR v1.1. The analysis was limited to V-J combinations with a frequency above 0.0001, which together covered 99.2% of repertoires. For each V-J combination, a TCR clonal expansion and chaos score was defined as F50 clonal expansion divided by the chaos observed in the TCRdist matrix. Welch's t-statistics and random forest were used to reduce the features to 10 to 15 V-J combinations, which were then used as input to a naive Bayes classifier. Thyroid-blood repertoire similarity was quantified with the Morisita-Horn index. TCRdb ran its own pipeline on the public reads, namely fastp trimming at Q25 and MiXCR clone calling, and kept in-frame beta chains. Identical CDR3 proteins give one entry, which carries the most common genes and DNA. None of the V and J calls come from the authors' own analysis; TCRdb made them. The sample includes 300,000 to 500,000 distinct CDR3 sequences, with less than 20% observed a single time. The ten largest account for roughly 7% of the sample.

This sequence originates from a woman between 18 and 30 years old with stable Graves' hyperthyroidism. Donor details come from another sample of the same person, matched by shared clones. The sequence links TRBV12-3 or TRBV12-4 to TRBJ2-7, with a tentative D call of TRBD1 or TRBD2, each matching 5 bases. The sequencing sample was made of peripheral blood. The CDR3 here reads CASSLWGRGLYEQYF. At the DNA level, the sequence is TGTGCCAGCAGTTTATGGGGACGGGGTCTCTACGAGCAGTACTTC.